The 18 T cell receptor beta chains below were found in one sample sequenced in a study of cytomegalovirus exposure and HLA in healthy donors. Amplification used 60 Vbeta primers and 13 Jbeta primers. The table came from immunoSEQ multiplex PCR; TCRdb's copy has only in-frame clones and leaves some out. The sample lists about 270,000 clones; about 75% were seen once. Sequencing was done on a sample of PBMCs. These receptors all come from a female donor in good health and CMV-seronegative.

The CDR3 protein is CASRGGSSGANVLTF. Written as DNA, the CDR3 is TGTGCCAGCAGGGGAGGGAGCTCTGGGGCCAACGTCCTGACTTTC. This chain connects TRBV28 to TRBJ2-6; 7 bases align to TRBD2. CDR1 is MDHEN and CDR2 is SYDVKM in the germline V gene. V lost 6 bases, J lost 0 bases, and 2 bases stayed unmatched. The CDR3 is 15 amino acids.

This clone was detected only a few times. This sequence joins TRBV28 and TRBJ2-5; 10 bases line up with TRBD1. Trimming removed 9 bases from V and 5 bases from J; junction bases left unmatched: 6. This CDR3 is 13 amino acids long. In germline, CDR1 is MDHEN, CDR2 SYDVKM. In DNA, the CDR3 is TGTGCCAGAGACAGGGGGCTCGAGGAGACCCAGTACTTC. Encoded protein: CARDRGLEETQYF.

The chain's CDR3 is CASTIGRSNYGYTF. The CDR3 nucleotides read TGTGCCAGTACCATCGGGAGATCTAACTATGGCTACACCTTC. The chain links TRBV19 to TRBJ1-2, with no clear D. CDR3 size: 14 residues. Germline CDR1 is LNHDA and CDR2 is SQIVND (reference sequence). V lost 7 bases and J lost 0, with 12 bases in between.

This clone has a handful of counts. The chain is built from TRBV2 and TRBJ2-1, with a tentative D call TRBD1 (5 bases). Germline CDR1 reads SNHLY; CDR2 reads FYNNEI. The CDR3 totals 15 residues. Between the trimmed V and J ends, which lost 6 bases and 0 bases, there was a span of 12 bases. CDR3 bases: TGTGCCAGCAGCCGGACACTGAGCTCCTACAATGAGCAGTTCTTC. It codes for CASSRTLSSYNEQFF.

J is TRBJ1-4 and V is TRBV18, with D perhaps TRBD1 (6 bases). Germline assignment: CDR1 KGHSH and CDR2 LQKENI. CDR3 length equals 15 residues. V lost 5 bases, J lost 0 bases, and 10 bases lay in between. This chain's CDR3 is CASSLRQATNEKLFF. The CDR3 region has the DNA TGTGCCAGCTCATTACGACAGGCAACTAATGAAAAACTGTTTTTT.

This clone was seen once. The V call is TRBV18, the J call TRBJ2-1; maybe TRBD1 (5 bases). CDR1 is KGHSH and CDR2 is LQKENI in the germline V gene. The CDR3 runs to 15 residues. Trimming pared 1 base from V and 5 bases from J, leaving 12 bases between. CDR3 protein: CASSPRQGLDNEQFF. The CDR3 bases are TGTGCCAGCTCACCACGGCAGGGCTTGGACAATGAGCAGTTCTTC. Drawing the rest from reference TRBV18 and TRBJ2-1, the complete variable domain is NAGVMQNPRHLVRRRGQEARLRCSPMKGHSHVYWYRQLPEEGLKFMVYLQKENIIDESGMPKERFSAEFPKEGPSILRIQQVVRGDSAAYFCASSPRQGLDNEQFFGPGTRLTVL.

V and J are TRBV5-1 and TRBJ2-1, with TRBD1 matching over 9 bases. The CDR3 covers 14 residues. Germline V lookup: CDR1 SGHRS, CDR2 YFSETQ. Unmatched junction bases numbered 6, after V lost 3 bases and J lost 8 bases. The CDR3 region has the DNA TGCGCCAGCAGCTGGGGACAGGGTTTTGATGAGCAGTTCTTC. Protein: CASSWGQGFDEQFF. Combining the CDR3 with reference TRBV5-1 and TRBJ2-1 gives the whole variable domain KAGVTQTPRYLIKTRGQQVTLSCSPISGHRSVSWYQQTPGQGLQFLFEYFSETQRNKGNFPGRFSGRQFSNSRSEMNVSTLELGDSALYLCASSWGQGFDEQFFGPGTRLTVL.

The chain recombines TRBV28 with TRBJ1-3, with TRBD1 matching over 7 bases. The V gene's germline CDR1 is MDHEN and CDR2 SYDVKM. CDR3 length equals 13 residues. J was trimmed by 0 bases and V by 8 bases; bases with no gene match: 1. This CDR3 reads CASQGGSGNTIYF. CDR3 nucleotide sequence: TGTGCCAGCCAGGGGGGCTCTGGAAACACCATATATTTT.

Points on this clone: Other DNA sequences within the sample encode an identical CDR3. The DNA of the CDR3 is TGTGCCAGCAGTGAAGCGCGCGGACAGCCCCAGCATTTT. Amino acid sequence: CASSEARGQPQHF. This chain uses TRBV6-1 with TRBJ1-5; D ambiguous. Trimming removed 0 bases at V and 7 bases at J, with 7 bases between. CDR3 length: 13 residues. The germline gives CDR1 MNHNS, CDR2 SASEGT.

The chain recombines TRBV5-1 with TRBJ2-7, with 12 nucleotides matching TRBD2. Unmatched junction bases numbered 6, after V lost 1 base and J lost 10 bases. The CDR3 sequence is 14 residues long. Germline loops: CDR1 SGHRS, CDR2 YFSETQ. The CDR3 DNA sequence: TGCGCCAGCAGCTTGTCACTAGCGGGAGGTGAACAGTACTTC. Its protein product is CASSLSLAGGEQYF.

This clone was detected once. The rearrangement uses TRBV10-2 and TRBJ1-1, with 8 bases matching TRBD1. The V gene end was trimmed by 5 bases and the J gene end by 7 bases; junction bases not matched to a gene: 6. Germline CDR1 reads WSHSY; CDR2 reads SAAADI. CDR3 length: 13 residues. CDR3 loop: CASSRRTGGEAFF. CDR3 nucleotides: TGCGCCAGCAGTCGACGTACAGGGGGTGAAGCTTTCTTT.

Only one count was recorded for this clone. The chain recombines TRBV30 with TRBJ2-7; D is perhaps TRBD2 (5 bases). The V gene lost 2 bases and the J gene lost 4 bases, with 18 bases spanning the gap. CDR1 is GTSNPN, CDR2 SVGIG, per germline (reference sequence). The CDR3 totals 15 residues. For the CDR3, the DNA is TGTGCCTGGAGTATTGTTGGCGGGCAGTATTACGAGCAGTACTTC. Translating it yields CAWSIVGGQYYEQYF.

This clone showed up just a few times. The rearrangement links TRBV19 to TRBJ2-2, with 7 bases that match TRBD2. This CDR3 has 14 residues. Germline assignment: CDR1 LNHDA and CDR2 SQIVND (reference sequence). Losses at the gene ends were 7 bases for V and 7 bases for J; bases not matched to a gene: 9. DNA of the CDR3: TGTGCCAGTAATCTCAAGGGAGGGTTCGGGGAGCTGTTTTTT. Protein sequence: CASNLKGGFGELFF.

V usage is TRBV14 and J usage is TRBJ2-1; 8 bases match TRBD2. Trimming took 6 bases from V and 8 from J; bases not matched to a gene: 6. Germline values: CDR1 SGHDN, CDR2 FVKESK. The CDR3 spans 13 residues. This CDR3 reads CASRRAGVDEQFF. CDR3 nucleotide sequence: TGTGCCAGCAGGCGAGCGGGAGTGGATGAGCAGTTCTTC.

V usage is TRBV7-2 and J usage is TRBJ1-2, with D possibly TRBD1 on 5 matching bases. The CDR3 loop spans 15 amino acids. The V end was cut by 0 bases, the J end by 8 bases, with 16 bases between. Germline CDR1 reads SGHTA; CDR2 reads FQGNSA. CDR3 sequence: CASSLAYTKSGGYTF. In DNA, the CDR3 is TGTGCCAGCAGCTTAGCGTATACCAAATCAGGGGGCTACACCTTC.

This chain uses TRBV5-6 with TRBJ2-5, with 8 bases fitting TRBD1. This CDR3 has 15 amino acids. V lost 2 bases, J lost 3 bases, and 6 bases stayed unmatched. Germline CDR1 and CDR2: SGHDT and YYEEEE. CDR3 residues: CASSFSQGAEETQYF. For the CDR3, the DNA is TGTGCCAGCAGCTTTTCCCAGGGGGCTGAAGAGACCCAGTACTTC.

J is TRBJ2-1 and V is TRBV6-1, with D perhaps matching TRBD1 (7 bases). This CDR3 comprises 14 residues. Per the germline V gene, CDR1 is MNHNS and CDR2 is SASEGT. Trimming stripped 6 bases from V and 1 base from J, with 10 bases between. The CDR3 protein is CASREGASYNEQFF. The CDR3 coding sequence is TGTGCCAGCAGGGAGGGGGCTTCCTACAATGAGCAGTTCTTC.

Only a few counts were recorded for this clone. The V and J genes are TRBV20-1 and TRBJ1-1, with 8 bases lining up with TRBD1. Trimming removed 1 base from V and 11 bases from J; junction bases left unmatched: 3. CDR3 length: 11 residues. CDR1 is DFQATT, CDR2 SNEGSKA, per germline (reference sequence). Here the CDR3 reads CSARASGGAFF. As DNA, the CDR3 is TGCAGTGCTAGAGCATCAGGGGGCGCTTTCTTT.